What follows describes a single T cell receptor beta chain. The antigen is not known. TCRdb redid the calling of the RT-PCR reads with MiXCR, one entry per CDR3 protein. The profile shows approximately 530,000 distinct CDR3 sequences, around 8% of them singletons. This entry comes from a study of response to subunit inactivated influenza vaccine. General study points: The authors suggested that few new T cells are recruited per seasonal influenza vaccination.

This material consisted of PBMCs from blood, taken around 25 months after vaccination. The clonotype comes from a man between 45 and 75 years old who received an inactivated influenza vaccine.

The CDR3 spells CASSFWTGPETQYF. CDR3 sequence (DNA): TGTGCCAGCAGCTTCTGGACAGGGCCGGAGACCCAGTACTTC. This chain joins TRBV7-2 and TRBJ2-5, with TRBD1 matching over 8 bases. V was pared by 3 bases and J by 5 bases, with 5 bases of the junction left unmatched. CDR1 SGHTA and CDR2 FQGNSA come from the germline V gene. This CDR3 is built from 14 residues.